This T cell receptor beta chain was sequenced for a study of T cell repertoires in cytomegalovirus infection. Study-wide background: Matching HLA type, along with CMV infection, was indicated by public TCR beta signatures.

A remark on this clonotype: The antigen remains undetermined.

Findings of the study overall: Clonotypes of TCR beta that were HLA-C-restricted and CMV-specific dominated the ex vivo response. Summed frequency of public TCR beta families distinguished CMV carriers with the relevant HLA.

Between the trimmed V and J ends, which lost 2 bases and 5 bases, there was a span of 14 bases. The germline V gene encodes CDR1 MNHEY and CDR2 SVGAGI. The CDR3 totals 15 residues. One entry per CDR3 protein, called by TCRdb with MiXCR from the reads. The sample has about 110,000 distinct CDR3 sequences; around 9.1% are singletons. The receptor was derived from a human donor in good health (CMV status not recorded). Some clones in this sample may be carry-over from other donors' samples. The V gene is TRBV6-5, the J gene TRBJ2-3; D is perhaps TRBD1 (6 bases). Material for sequencing was PBMCs, sequenced either directly or after in vitro stimulation (not recorded which). The CDR3 coding sequence is TGTGCCAGCAGTTACGCTACAGGGTTTGGAGATACGCAGTATTTT. Its protein product is CASSYATGFGDTQYF.